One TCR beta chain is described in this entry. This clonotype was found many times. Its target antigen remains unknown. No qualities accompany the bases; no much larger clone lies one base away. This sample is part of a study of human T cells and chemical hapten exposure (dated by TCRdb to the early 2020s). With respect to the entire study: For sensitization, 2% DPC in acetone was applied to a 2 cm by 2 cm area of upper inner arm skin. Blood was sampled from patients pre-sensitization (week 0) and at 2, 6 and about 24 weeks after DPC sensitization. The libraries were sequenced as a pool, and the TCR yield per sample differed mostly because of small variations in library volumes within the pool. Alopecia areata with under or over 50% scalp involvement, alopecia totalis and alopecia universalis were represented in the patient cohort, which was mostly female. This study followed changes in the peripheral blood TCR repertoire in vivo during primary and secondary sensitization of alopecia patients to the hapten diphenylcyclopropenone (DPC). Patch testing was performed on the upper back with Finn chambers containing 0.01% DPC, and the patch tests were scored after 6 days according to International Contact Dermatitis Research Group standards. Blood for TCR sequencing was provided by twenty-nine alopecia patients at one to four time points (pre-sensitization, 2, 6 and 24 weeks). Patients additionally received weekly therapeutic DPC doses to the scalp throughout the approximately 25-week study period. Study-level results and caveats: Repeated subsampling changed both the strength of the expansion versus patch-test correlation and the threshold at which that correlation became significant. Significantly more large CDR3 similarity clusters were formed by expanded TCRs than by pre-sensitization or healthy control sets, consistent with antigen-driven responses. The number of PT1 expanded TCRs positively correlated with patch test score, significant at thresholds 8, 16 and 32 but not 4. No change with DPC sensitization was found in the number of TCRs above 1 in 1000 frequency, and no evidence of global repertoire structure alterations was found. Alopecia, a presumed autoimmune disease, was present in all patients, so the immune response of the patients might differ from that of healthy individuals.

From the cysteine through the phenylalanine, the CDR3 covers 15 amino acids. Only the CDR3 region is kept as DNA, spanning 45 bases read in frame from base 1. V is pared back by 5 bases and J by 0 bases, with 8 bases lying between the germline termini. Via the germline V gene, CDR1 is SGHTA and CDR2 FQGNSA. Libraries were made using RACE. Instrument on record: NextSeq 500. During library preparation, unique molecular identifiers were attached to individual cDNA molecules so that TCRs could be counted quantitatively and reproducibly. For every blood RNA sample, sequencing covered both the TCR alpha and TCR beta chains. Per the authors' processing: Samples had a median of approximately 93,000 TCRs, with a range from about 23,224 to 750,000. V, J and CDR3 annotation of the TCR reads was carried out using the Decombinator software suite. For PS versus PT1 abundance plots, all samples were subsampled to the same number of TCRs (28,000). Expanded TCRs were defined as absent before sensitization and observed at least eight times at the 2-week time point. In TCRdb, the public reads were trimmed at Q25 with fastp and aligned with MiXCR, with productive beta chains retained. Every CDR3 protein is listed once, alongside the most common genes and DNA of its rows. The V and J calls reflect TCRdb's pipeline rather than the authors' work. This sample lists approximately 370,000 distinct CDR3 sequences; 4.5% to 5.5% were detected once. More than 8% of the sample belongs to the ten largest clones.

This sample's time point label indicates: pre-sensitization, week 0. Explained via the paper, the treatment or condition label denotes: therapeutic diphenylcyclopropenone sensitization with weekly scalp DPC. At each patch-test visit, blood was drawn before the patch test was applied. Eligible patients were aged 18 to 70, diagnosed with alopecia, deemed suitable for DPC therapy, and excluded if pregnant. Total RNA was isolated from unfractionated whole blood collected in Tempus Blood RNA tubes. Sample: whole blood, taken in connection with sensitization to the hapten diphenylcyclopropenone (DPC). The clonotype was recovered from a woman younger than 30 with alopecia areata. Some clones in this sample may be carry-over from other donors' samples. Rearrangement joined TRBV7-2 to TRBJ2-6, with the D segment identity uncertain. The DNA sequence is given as TGTGCCAGCAGCGGCTGGAGCTCTGGGGCCAACGTCCTGACTTTC. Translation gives CASSGWSSGANVLTF.